The 19 T cell receptor beta chains given below trace back to one sample, sequenced in a study of T cells in Graves' hyperthyroidism and ophthalmopathy. TCR beta CDR3 sequences were amplified from RNA transcripts. HTBI primers drove first-round RT-PCR of the TCR CDR3. TCRdb re-called the multiplex PCR reads with MiXCR, one entry per CDR3 protein. The sample has tens of thousands of distinct CDR3 sequences; 48% are singletons. The sequenced sample consisted of blood. The receptors originated from a woman aged 50 to 60 with Graves' ophthalmopathy.

At least ten counts were recorded for this clonotype. The J gene is TRBJ2-1, the V gene TRBV4-1, with 10 bases matching TRBD2. The CDR3 has 16 residues. Trimming removed 1 base from V and 6 bases from J; junction bases left unmatched: 6. Germline assignment: CDR1 MGHRA and CDR2 YSYEKL. The chain's CDR3 is CASSQGLAGASNEQFF. DNA of the CDR3: TGCGCCAGCAGCCAAGGACTAGCGGGCGCCTCCAATGAGCAGTTCTTC.

Many counts were recorded for this clonotype. The chain combines TRBV2 with TRBJ2-3; tentatively, D is TRBD1 (6 bases). In germline, CDR1 is SNHLY, CDR2 FYNNEI. The length of the CDR3 is 15 residues. Trimming took 4 bases from V and 0 from J, leaving 11 bases between them. CDR3 nucleotide sequence: TGTGCCAGCAGTGGACAGGCGGCTAGCACAGATACGCAGTATTTT. Amino acid sequence: CASSGQAASTDTQYF. The full variable domain, with the rest looked up from reference TRBV2 and TRBJ2-3, is EPEVTQTPSHQVTQMGQEVILRCVPISNHLYFYWYRQILGQKVEFLVSFYNNEISEKSEIFDDQFSVERPDGSNFTLKIRSTKLEDSAMYFCASSGQAASTDTQYFGPGTRLTVL.

In DNA form, the CDR3 reads TGCGCCAGCAGTGAGTCCGGGACAGGTACCTATGGCTACACCTTC. Residues: CASSESGTGTYGYTF. This rearrangement joins TRBV10-1 to TRBJ1-2, with 8 positions matching TRBD1. The CDR3 loop spans 15 amino acids. The ends lost 0 bases at V and 4 bases at J; junction bases unmatched: 4. Germline V gene sequence: CDR1 WNHNN, CDR2 SYGVQD (reference sequence).

Note on this clonotype: Mismatch with germline at one junction end may stem from a read error. The J gene is TRBJ1-2, the V gene TRBV6-1; TRBD1 matches at 7 bases. The CDR3 spans 14 residues. The germline V gene encodes CDR1 MNHNS and CDR2 SASEGT. The CDR3 coding sequence is TGTGCCAGCAGTGCTGGGACAGAGGCCTATGGCTACGCCTTC. Residues: CASSAGTEAYGYAF.

The V and J genes are TRBV10-2 and TRBJ1-2; TRBD1 aligns across 9 bases. Looked up from germline, CDR1 is WSHSY and CDR2 is SAAADI. The CDR3 spans 14 residues. V shed 6 bases and J 7 bases; nucleotides not matched to a gene: 9. This chain's CDR3 is CASSPGTGIGGYTF. For the CDR3, the DNA is TGCGCCAGCAGCCCCGGGACAGGGATCGGTGGCTACACCTTC.

The V call is TRBV7-9, the J call TRBJ2-7; TRBD1 aligns across 9 bases. The germline CDR1 and CDR2 sequences are SEHNR and FQNEAQ (reference sequence). Germline trimming cut 9 bases from V and 3 bases from J; bases unmatched to any gene: 9. The CDR3 covers 14 residues. CDR3 sequence reads: CASHQTGGGYEQYF. The CDR3 DNA sequence: TGTGCCAGTCACCAAACAGGGGGCGGCTACGAGCAGTACTTC.

The V call is TRBV9, the J call TRBJ2-5; 7 bases are shared with TRBD2. V was clipped by 0 bases and J by 2 bases; unmatched bases: 1. The CDR3 has 14 amino acids. Per germline, CDR1 SGDLS and CDR2 YYNGEE. CDR3 loop: CASSVVGGQETQYF. The CDR3 DNA reads TGTGCCAGCAGCGTAGTCGGGGGGCAAGAGACCCAGTACTTC.

A remark on this clonotype: One end of the junction is discordant with germline, which a read error may explain. The chain carries TRBV20-1 and TRBJ1-2, with D unclear. Germline V gene data show CDR1 as DFQATT and CDR2 as SNEGSKA (reference sequence). This CDR3 region has 12 residues. CDR3 residues: CGARAGPEGYTF. The CDR3 DNA follows: TGCGGTGCTAGGGCAGGCCCGGAGGGCTACACCTTC.

A word on this clonotype: A read error may produce the germline difference seen at one junction end. This chain uses TRBV19 with TRBJ1-2, with D unclear. This CDR3 is 14 amino acids long. The germline gives CDR1 LNHDA, CDR2 SQIVND (reference sequence). The CDR3 DNA follows: TGTGCTAGTAGTACGGGTAGTGGAGTGGGTGGCTACACCTTC. Protein: CASSTGSGVGGYTF.

The gene calls are TRBV11-1 and TRBJ2-3; TRBD1 aligns across 8 bases. The germline V gene has CDR1 SGHAT and CDR2 FQDESV (reference sequence). CDR3 length: 14 residues. After removal of 5 bases from V and 2 bases from J, the junction contained 3 bases not matched to a gene. The CDR3 DNA follows: TGTGCCAGCAGCACGGGACAGGACACAGATACGCAGTATTTT. This codes for CASSTGQDTDTQYF. The whole variable domain, remainder taken from reference TRBV11-1 and TRBJ2-3, is EAEVAQSPRYKITEKSQAVAFWCDPISGHATLYWYRQILGQGPELLVQFQDESVVDDSQLPKDRFSAERLKGVDSTLKIQPAELGDSAMYLCASSTGQDTDTQYFGPGTRLTVL.

Turning to this clonotype: A much more abundant neighbour one base away suggests this may be a read error. The missing conserved phenylalanine or tryptophan at the end of this CDR3 makes a read error likely. The rearrangement uses TRBV10-2 and TRBJ2-5; no clear D gene. There are 13 residues in the CDR3. Per germline, CDR1 WSHSY and CDR2 SAAADI. CDR3 region: CASSLGEEETQYS. The CDR3, as DNA: TGTGCCAGCAGCCTCGGTGAAGAAGAGACCCAGTACTCC.

Regarding this clonotype: A single base separates this from a much larger clone, so it may be a read error. The genes are TRBV3-1 and TRBJ1-1; tentatively, D is TRBD1 (5 bases). Germline values: CDR1 LGHDT, CDR2 YNNKEL (reference sequence). The CDR3 consists of 12 residues. CDR3 DNA: TGTGCCCGCAGCCAGAGGGGCACTGAAGCTTTCTTT. It translates to CARSQRGTEAFF.

The gene calls are TRBV11-3 and TRBJ2-1; 10 bases are a match to TRBD2. Germline V lookup: CDR1 SGHNT, CDR2 YENEEA. The trim removed 5 bases at V and 9 bases at J, leaving 7 bases unmatched. This CDR3 is 14 amino acids long. The CDR3 loop is CASSMGLANGEQFF. CDR3 DNA: TGTGCCAGCAGCATGGGACTAGCGAATGGTGAGCAGTTCTTC. The full variable domain, its missing parts supplied by reference TRBV11-3 and TRBJ2-1, is EAGVVQSPRYKIIEKKQPVAFWCNPISGHNTLYWYLQNLGQGPELLIRYENEEAVDDSQLPKDRFSAERLKGVDSTLKIQPAELGDSAVYLCASSMGLANGEQFFGPGTRLTVL.

This clonotype appeared many times. This could be a read error, since a much larger clone is one nucleotide away. V and J are TRBV2 and TRBJ1-5; no reliable D call. V was cut by 6 bases and J by 5 bases, with 17 bases left in between. CDR3 size: 15 residues. Germline CDR1 SNHLY, CDR2 FYNNEI. The DNA of the CDR3 is TGTGCCAGCAGGGCTGGGTGGGCGAGTGATCAGCCCCAGCATTTT. Its protein is CASRAGWASDQPQHF. Using reference TRBV2 and TRBJ1-5 for the parts outside the CDR3, the full variable domain is EPEVTQTPSHQVTQMGQEVILRCVPISNHLYFYWYRQILGQKVEFLVSFYNNEISEKSEIFDDQFSVERPDGSNFTLKIRSTKLEDSAMYFCASRAGWASDQPQHFGDGTRLSIL.

This clonotype was counted ten times or more. The V call is TRBV5-1, the J call TRBJ1-2; 7 bases match TRBD1. This CDR3 has 15 residues. The trim removed 0 bases at V and 2 bases at J, leaving 4 bases unmatched. The germline V gene encodes CDR1 SGHRS and CDR2 YFSETQ. The CDR3 spells CASSLVTGDNYGYTF. The CDR3 coding sequence is TGCGCCAGCAGCTTGGTAACAGGGGACAACTATGGCTACACCTTC.

A single count supports this clonotype. The CDR3, as DNA: TGCGCCAGCAGCTTGGGGGGAAACGCTGAAGCTTTCTTT. Protein product: CASSLGGNAEAFF. The chain couples TRBV5-1 to TRBJ1-1; D is unclear. V lost 0 bases, J lost 6 bases, and 9 bases lay in between. The CDR3 runs to 13 residues. Germline CDR1 SGHRS, CDR2 YFSETQ. The full variable domain, with the rest looked up from reference TRBV5-1 and TRBJ1-1, is KAGVTQTPRYLIKTRGQQVTLSCSPISGHRSVSWYQQTPGQGLQFLFEYFSETQRNKGNFPGRFSGRQFSNSRSEMNVSTLELGDSALYLCASSLGGNAEAFFGQGTRLTVV.

This clonotype has a count of ten or more. The chain's CDR3 is CASSLMASSTDTQYF. The CDR3 DNA sequence: TGTGCCAGCAGCTTAATGGCCAGCTCCACAGATACGCAGTATTTT. This chain links TRBV7-3 with TRBJ2-3; no reliable D call. The CDR3 is 15 amino acids. With 1 base removed from V and 2 bases from J, the gap between germline ends came to 10 bases. The germline gives CDR1 SGHTA, CDR2 FQGTGA.

In this sample, this clonotype turned up a few times. This may come from a read error, since a much larger clone is one base off. The chain joins TRBV5-5 to TRBJ2-7; D not resolved. This CDR3 is built from 13 residues. CDR1 SGHKS and CDR2 YYEKEE come from the germline V gene (reference sequence). Trimming cost V 0 bases and J 2 bases, with 6 bases left between them. The CDR3 DNA follows: TGTGCCAGCAGCTTGGGGGCCGCCTACGAGCAGTACTTC. This codes for CASSLGAAYEQYF.

This clonotype has ten or more counts. The chain has TRBV11-2 and TRBJ2-7; TRBD1 agrees at 8 bases. From germline, CDR1 is SGHAT and CDR2 FQNNGV. The CDR3 is 15 residues long. The trim removed 5 bases at V and 3 bases at J, leaving 9 bases unmatched. CDR3 region: CASSLPDRAFYEQYF. CDR3 coding DNA: TGTGCCAGCAGCCTCCCGGACAGGGCATTCTACGAGCAGTACTTC.